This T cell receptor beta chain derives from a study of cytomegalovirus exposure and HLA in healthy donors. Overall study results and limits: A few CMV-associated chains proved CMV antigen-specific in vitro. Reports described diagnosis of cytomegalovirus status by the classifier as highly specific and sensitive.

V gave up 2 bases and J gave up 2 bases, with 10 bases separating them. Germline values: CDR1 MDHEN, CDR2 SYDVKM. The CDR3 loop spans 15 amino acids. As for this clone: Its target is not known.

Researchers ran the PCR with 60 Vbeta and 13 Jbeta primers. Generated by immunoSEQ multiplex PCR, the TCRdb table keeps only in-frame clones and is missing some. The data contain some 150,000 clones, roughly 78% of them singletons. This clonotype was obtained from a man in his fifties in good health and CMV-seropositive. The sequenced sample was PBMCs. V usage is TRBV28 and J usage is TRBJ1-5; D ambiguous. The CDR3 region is CASSLLEEGNQPQHF. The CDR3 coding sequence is TGTGCCAGCAGTTTACTCGAGGAGGGCAATCAGCCCCAGCATTTT.